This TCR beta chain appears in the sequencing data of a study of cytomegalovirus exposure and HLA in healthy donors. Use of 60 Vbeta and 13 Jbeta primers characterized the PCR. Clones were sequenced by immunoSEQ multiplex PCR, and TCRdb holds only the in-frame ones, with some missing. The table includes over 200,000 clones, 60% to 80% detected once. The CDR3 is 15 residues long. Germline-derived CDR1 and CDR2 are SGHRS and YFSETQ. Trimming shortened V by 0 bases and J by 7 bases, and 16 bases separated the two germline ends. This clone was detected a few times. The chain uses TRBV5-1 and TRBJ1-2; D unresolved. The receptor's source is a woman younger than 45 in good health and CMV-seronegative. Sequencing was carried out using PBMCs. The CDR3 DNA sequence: TGCGCCAGCAGCTTGGACAGTGACGAATTGGCTGGCTACACCTTC. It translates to CASSLDSDELAGYTF. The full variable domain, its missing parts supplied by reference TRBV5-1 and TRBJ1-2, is KAGVTQTPRYLIKTRGQQVTLSCSPISGHRSVSWYQQTPGQGLQFLFEYFSETQRNKGNFPGRFSGRQFSNSRSEMNVSTLELGDSALYLCASSLDSDELAGYTFGSGTRLTVV.